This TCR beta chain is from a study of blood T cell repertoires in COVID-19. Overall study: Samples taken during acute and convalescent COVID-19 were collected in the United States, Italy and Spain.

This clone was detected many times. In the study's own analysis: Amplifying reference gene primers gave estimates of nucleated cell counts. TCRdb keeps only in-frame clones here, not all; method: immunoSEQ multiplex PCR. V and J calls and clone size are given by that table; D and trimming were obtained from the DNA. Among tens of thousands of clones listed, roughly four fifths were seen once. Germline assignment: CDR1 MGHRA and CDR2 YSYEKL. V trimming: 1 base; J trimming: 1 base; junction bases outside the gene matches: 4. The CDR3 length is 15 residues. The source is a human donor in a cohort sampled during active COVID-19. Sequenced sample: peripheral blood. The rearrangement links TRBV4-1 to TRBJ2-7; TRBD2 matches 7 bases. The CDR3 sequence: CASSQGGGASYEQYF. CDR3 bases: TGCGCCAGCAGCCAAGGGGGAGGGGCTTCCTACGAGCAGTACTTC.